The 19 T cell receptor beta chains listed next were all sequenced from one sample in a study of early T cells in non-severe SARS-CoV-2 infection. TCRdb reanalysed the 5' RACE reads using MiXCR and keeps one entry per CDR3 protein. The table has about 64,000 distinct CDR3 sequences, approximately 8.8% seen once; the top ten hold about an eighth. The sample consisted of whole blood, taken at baseline. These receptors came from an adult who was a healthcare worker with PCR-confirmed SARS-CoV-2 infection or an uninfected control (not recorded which).

This clonotype was counted at least ten times. The CDR3, as DNA: TGCGCCAGCAGCCTCGCCGGGACAGGGTTTGGAAACACCATATATTTT. Translating gives CASSLAGTGFGNTIYF. The chain is built from TRBV5-1 and TRBJ1-3; 9 bases agree with TRBD1. Germline V gene sequence: CDR1 SGHRS, CDR2 YFSETQ. The CDR3 length is 16 residues. J gave up 3 bases and V 4 bases, and 8 bases lay outside the gene matches. Full variable domain (rest looked up from reference TRBV5-1 and TRBJ1-3): KAGVTQTPRYLIKTRGQQVTLSCSPISGHRSVSWYQQTPGQGLQFLFEYFSETQRNKGNFPGRFSGRQFSNSRSEMNVSTLELGDSALYLCASSLAGTGFGNTIYFGEGSWLTVV.

The chain links TRBV3-1 to TRBJ2-3, with TRBD2 identical over 8 bases. The CDR3 consists of 15 residues. Germline CDR1 is LGHDT and CDR2 is YNNKEL (reference sequence). After removal of 4 bases from V and 5 bases from J, the junction contained 8 bases not matched to a gene. The CDR3 DNA reads TGTGCCAGCAGCCCCCAAGCGGGAGCGGGAGATACGCAGTATTTT. Translation: CASSPQAGAGDTQYF.

V gene TRBV6-2 or TRBV6-3 combines with J gene TRBJ1-5; a possible D gene is TRBD1 (6 bases). The length of the CDR3 is 15 residues. The germline V gene has CDR1 MNHEY and CDR2 SVGEGT. V lost 6 bases and J 1 base, leaving 13 bases between the germline ends. The CDR3 nucleotides read TGTGCCAGCAGAAGCCCGGGGGCCAGCAATCAGCCCCAGCATTTT. This gives the protein CASRSPGASNQPQHF.

A note on this clonotype: A single base separates this from a much larger clone, so it may be a read error. This chain uses TRBV11-2 with TRBJ2-1; 7 bases agree with TRBD1. The CDR3 runs to 15 residues. Germline V lookup: CDR1 SGHAT, CDR2 FQNNGV. The chain's CDR3 is CASSLKGTDYNEQIF. The CDR3 DNA follows: TGTGCCAGCAGCTTAAAGGGGACAGATTACAATGAGCAGATCTTC.

This clonotype was observed at least ten times. The chain carries TRBV24-1 and TRBJ2-1; 10 bases align to TRBD1. Per germline, CDR1 KGHDR and CDR2 SFDVKD. V lost 4 bases to trimming and J lost 9 bases; unmatched junction nucleotides: 8. This CDR3 spans 15 amino acids. CDR3 sequence: CATSEGQGQPGEQFF. The CDR3 bases are TGTGCCACCAGTGAGGGACAGGGGCAGCCAGGTGAGCAGTTCTTC.

This clonotype was counted at least ten times. DNA for the CDR3: TGTGCCAGCAGTTACCGCTTGTTTGGGCCCCAGCATTTT. Its protein product is CASSYRLFGPQHF. V is TRBV6-2 or TRBV6-3 and J is TRBJ1-5; D not certain. The CDR3 consists of 13 residues. V lost 2 bases and J lost 9, with 11 bases in between. Germline values: CDR1 MNHEY, CDR2 SVGEGT.

The chain uses TRBV5-1 and TRBJ1-2, with D possibly being TRBD1 (5 bases). Trimming took off 9 bases at V and 4 bases at J, with 16 bases between the two ends. Per germline, CDR1 SGHRS and CDR2 YFSETQ. The CDR3 totals 13 residues. The CDR3 here is CATSPGSIYGYTF. In DNA, the CDR3 is TGCGCCACCTCGCCAGGGAGTATCTATGGCTACACCTTC.

The chain carries TRBV7-9 and TRBJ2-6; D call uncertain. V gave up 4 bases and J gave up 4 bases, with 14 bases separating them. The germline CDR1 and CDR2 sequences are SEHNR and FQNEAQ (reference sequence). This CDR3 contains 16 residues. Here the CDR3 reads CASSSFEGSGANVLTF. As DNA, the CDR3 is TGTGCCAGCAGCTCCTTTGAAGGATCCGGGGCCAACGTCCTGACTTTC.

The CDR3 is CASSSRSSGSPYNEQFF. CDR3 in DNA: TGTGCCAGCAGCTCCAGATCTAGCGGTTCTCCATACAATGAGCAGTTCTTC. The V call is TRBV5-6, the J call TRBJ2-1; TRBD2 matches at 7 bases. V trimming: 3 bases; J trimming: 4 bases; junction bases outside the gene matches: 13. From germline, CDR1 is SGHDT and CDR2 YYEEEE. This CDR3 has 17 residues.

This clonotype came up many times. The chain is built from TRBV25-1 and TRBJ1-3, with D perhaps TRBD1 (5 bases). Germline CDR1 reads MGHDK; CDR2 reads SYGVNS. This CDR3 spans 17 amino acids. Deletions cut 3 bases from V and 1 base from J, with 16 bases between. CDR3: CASSEDTNTYSGNTIYF. The CDR3 nucleotides are TGTGCCAGCAGTGAGGACACTAATACTTATTCTGGAAACACCATATATTTT.

The gene calls are TRBV12-3 or TRBV12-4 and TRBJ1-6; 7 bases line up with TRBD1. The CDR3 is made up of 14 amino acids. The ends lost 7 bases at V and 2 bases at J; junction bases unmatched: 2. CDR3 nucleotide sequence: TGTGCCAGCACGGGGACAGCCTATAATTCACCCCTCCACTTT. It yields the protein CASTGTAYNSPLHF.

The table lists this clonotype with a few counts. The rearrangement joins TRBV7-2 to TRBJ2-5; D not resolved. The CDR3 has 13 residues. With 5 bases removed from V and 3 bases from J, the gap between germline ends came to 10 bases. The germline V gene has CDR1 SGHTA and CDR2 FQGNSA. DNA for the CDR3: TGTGCCAGCAGCCAAGTGGGGAAAGAGACCCAGTACTTC. It is translated as CASSQVGKETQYF.

In its sample, this clonotype was seen a few times. V is TRBV6-5 and J is TRBJ2-7; 7 bases fit TRBD2. The CDR3 has 15 amino acids. Germline CDR1 is MNHEY and CDR2 is SVGAGI. V gave up 6 bases and J gave up 4 bases; unmatched junction bases: 12. As DNA, the CDR3 is TGTGCCAGCAGACCCCCGGGCGGGAGAGGGTACGAGCAGTACTTC. It codes for CASRPPGGRGYEQYF.

The rearrangement uses TRBV12-3 or TRBV12-4 and TRBJ2-1, with 8 positions matching TRBD2. This CDR3 is 15 amino acids long. J was trimmed by 4 bases and V by 5 bases; bases with no gene match: 7. CDR3 region: CASSPGGESYNEQFF. CDR3 bases: TGTGCCAGCAGTCCCGGGGGGGAGTCTTACAATGAGCAGTTCTTC.

V and J are TRBV9 and TRBJ2-5, with a tentative D call TRBD2 (5 bases). In germline, CDR1 is SGDLS, CDR2 YYNGEE. This CDR3 has 16 amino acids. Trimming left V 0 bases short and J 4 bases short, with 16 bases between. The chain's CDR3 is CASSVGSGGFGETQYF. CDR3 in DNA: TGTGCCAGCAGCGTAGGCAGCGGTGGGTTCGGAGAGACCCAGTACTTC.

In this sample, this clonotype turned up many times. The rearrangement joins TRBV7-8 to TRBJ2-2, with D maybe TRBD1 (6 bases). The V gene's germline CDR1 is SGHVS and CDR2 FQNEAQ. The CDR3 sequence is 16 residues long. V was cut by 5 bases and J by 3 bases, with 16 bases left in between. In DNA, the CDR3 is TGTGCCAGCAGCCCTAAGGCACAGGGAGACACCGGGGAGCTGTTTTTT. Protein sequence: CASSPKAQGDTGELFF. Full variable domain (missing parts from reference TRBV7-8 and TRBJ2-2): GAGVSQSPRYKVAKRGQDVALRCDPISGHVSLFWYQQALGQGPEFLTYFQNEAQLDKSGLPSDRFFAERPEGSVSTLKIQRTQQEDSAVYLCASSPKAQGDTGELFFGEGSRLTVL.

This clonotype was observed a few times. This rearrangement joins TRBV20-1 to TRBJ2-7; TRBD1 matches at 9 bases. The CDR3 sequence is 14 residues long. Unmatched junction bases numbered 11, after V lost 5 bases and J lost 6 bases. From germline, CDR1 is DFQATT and CDR2 SNEGSKA (reference sequence). In DNA, the CDR3 is TGCAGTGCTCCGTCGGGGACAGGGAGTCGCGAGCAGTACTTC. This gives the protein CSAPSGTGSREQYF.

This clonotype was counted at least ten times. V and J are TRBV6-2 or TRBV6-3 and TRBJ2-1, with a weak D call TRBD2 (5 bases). The CDR3 extends over 13 amino acids. Germline CDR1 and CDR2: MNHEY and SVGEGT. V shed 2 bases and J shed 8 bases, with 10 bases lying between them. The CDR3 DNA reads TGTGCCAGCAGTTACCCTAGCAGCCATGAGCAGTTCTTC. This translates into CASSYPSSHEQFF.

The chain uses TRBV3-2 and TRBJ1-3. TRBV3-2 is an annotated pseudogene. The CDR3 runs to 16 residues. The CDR3 here is CASSQDGILSGNTIYF. The CDR3 DNA sequence: TGTGCCAGCAGCCAAGATGGGATCCTCTCTGGAAACACCATATATTTT.